The 20 T cell receptor beta chains in this list originate from one sample, sequenced in a study of CD8 T cells in Susac syndrome. With random hexamers, reverse transcription was performed on about 0.45 to 1 ug of RNA. TCRdb recomputed calls from the immunoSEQ multiplex PCR reads with MiXCR, one row per CDR3 protein. The table has 200,000 to 250,000 distinct CDR3 sequences, roughly 95% seen once. The sample taken for sequencing was CD4+ T cells from PBMCs. The origin of the receptors is a human donor with multiple sclerosis.

The chain combines TRBV15 with TRBJ2-2; 7 bases are a match to TRBD1. Losses at the gene ends were 3 bases for V and 2 bases for J; bases not matched to a gene: 9. CDR1 LNHNV and CDR2 YYDKDF come from the germline V gene (reference sequence). The CDR3 length is 17 residues. Written as DNA, the CDR3 is TGTGCCACCAGCAGCGGTCGGACAGGTGAAAACACCGGGGAGCTGTTTTTT. Encoded protein: CATSSGRTGENTGELFF.

The chain couples TRBV28 to TRBJ2-4; D gene uncertain. CDR3 length equals 14 residues. Germline assignment: CDR1 MDHEN and CDR2 SYDVKM. V was cut by 5 bases and J by 6 bases, with 14 bases left in between. The CDR3 coding sequence is TGTGCCAGCAGTCCTACAAGGCTGGGAAACATTCAGTACTTC. This translates into CASSPTRLGNIQYF.

The chain carries TRBV6-5 and TRBJ1-2; D not resolved. There are 14 residues in the CDR3. V was pared by 2 bases and J by 4 bases, with 11 bases between. The germline V gene encodes CDR1 MNHEY and CDR2 SVGAGI. CDR3 region: CASSYTSSGYGYTF. CDR3 in DNA: TGTGCCAGCAGTTACACCTCCAGCGGCTATGGCTACACCTTC.

The J gene is TRBJ2-2, the V gene TRBV20-1; the D call may be TRBD1 or TRBD2 (5 bases each). CDR1 and CDR2 from the germline V gene are DFQATT and SNEGSKA (reference sequence). The CDR3 has 16 amino acids. V lost 3 bases, J lost 6 bases, and 20 bases lay in between. The CDR3 region is CSARKRQGRWAGELFF. CDR3 sequence (DNA): TGCAGTGCTAGGAAGCGGCAGGGTAGATGGGCCGGGGAGCTGTTTTTT.

This chain connects TRBV28 to TRBJ2-6; 7 bases match TRBD1. The CDR3 runs to 20 residues. V gave up 6 bases and J gave up 2 bases; unmatched junction bases: 19. CDR1 MDHEN and CDR2 SYDVKM come from the germline V gene. The CDR3 reads CASRGDRFPTTKPGANVLTF. The CDR3 DNA reads as TGTGCCAGCAGAGGGGACAGATTTCCTACCACGAAACCTGGGGCCAACGTCCTGACTTTC.

This rearrangement joins TRBV20-1 to TRBJ2-5; 8 nucleotides match TRBD2. In germline, CDR1 is DFQATT, CDR2 SNEGSKA (reference sequence). The CDR3 has 15 amino acids. J lost 1 base, V lost 3 bases, and 7 bases had no gene match. This chain's CDR3 is CSASLSGGLQETQYF. DNA of the CDR3: TGCAGTGCTAGTCTCAGCGGGGGCCTCCAAGAGACCCAGTACTTC.

The rearrangement uses TRBV24-1 and TRBJ2-2; 7 bases agree with TRBD1. CDR1 and CDR2 (germline): KGHDR, SFDVKD. This CDR3 has 16 amino acids. J lost 0 bases, V lost 3 bases, and 3 bases had no gene match. CDR3 in amino acids: CATSDRDRANTGELFF. The CDR3 bases are TGTGCCACCAGTGATCGGGACAGAGCGAACACCGGGGAGCTGTTTTTT.

The genes are TRBV10-3 and TRBJ2-1, with D possibly TRBD2 on 6 matching bases. Germline CDR1 ENHRY, CDR2 SYGVKD. V was shortened by 0 bases and J by 5 bases, with 14 bases between the two germline ends. This CDR3 contains 16 residues. CDR3 DNA sequence: TGTGCCATCAGTGAGTCGATTAGCGGAGGGGACAATGAGCAGTTCTTC. It is translated as CAISESISGGDNEQFF.

The chain couples TRBV19 to TRBJ1-1; 11 nucleotides agree with TRBD1. The CDR3 consists of 14 residues. Germline loops: CDR1 LNHDA, CDR2 SQIVND (reference sequence). Unmatched junction bases numbered 4, after V lost 6 bases and J lost 4 bases. This CDR3 reads CASRGQGAGTEAFF. CDR3 DNA: TGTGCCAGTAGAGGACAGGGGGCCGGCACTGAAGCTTTCTTT.

The chain links TRBV12-3 or TRBV12-4 to TRBJ1-5; unclear D gene. This CDR3 has 14 residues. Trimming pared 7 bases from V and 5 bases from J, leaving 15 bases between. The CDR3 is CASNRIGRDQPQHF. The CDR3 bases are TGTGCCAGCAATCGGATCGGAAGGGATCAGCCCCAGCATTTT.

V is TRBV11-3 and J is TRBJ2-7, with D possibly being TRBD2 (5 bases). CDR1 SGHNT and CDR2 YENEEA come from the germline V gene. This CDR3 contains 14 residues. Trimming cost V 3 bases and J 1 base, with 10 bases left between them. CDR3 residues: CASSFARESYEQYV. Here the CDR3 DNA reads TGTGCCAGCAGCTTCGCAAGGGAGTCCTACGAGCAGTACGTC.

This clonotype appeared once. The chain recombines TRBV25-1 with TRBJ2-1; 8 bases line up with TRBD1. The CDR3 runs 14 residues. Germline V gives CDR1 MGHDK, CDR2 SYGVNS. The trim removed 4 bases at V and 7 bases at J, leaving 6 bases unmatched. CDR3 loop: CASSGRQGRNEQFF. The CDR3, as DNA: TGTGCCAGCAGTGGCCGACAGGGGAGGAATGAGCAGTTCTTC.

J is TRBJ2-3 and V is TRBV15, with D possibly TRBD2 on 5 matching bases. The V gene's germline CDR1 is LNHNV and CDR2 YYDKDF (reference sequence). V was pared by 0 bases and J by 4 bases, with 11 bases between. This CDR3 contains 15 residues. The chain's CDR3 is CATSRDKAAADTQYF. The CDR3 DNA is TGTGCCACCAGCAGAGATAAGGCAGCGGCAGATACGCAGTATTTT.

This clonotype has only one observation. The chain employs TRBV7-9 and TRBJ2-2; D gene unclear. Germline loops: CDR1 SEHNR, CDR2 FQNEAQ (reference sequence). The CDR3 length is 12 residues. Trimming took 7 bases from V and 6 from J, leaving 9 bases between them. CDR3 sequence reads: CASTPDSGELFF. The CDR3 coding sequence is TGTGCCAGCACCCCTGACTCCGGGGAGCTGTTTTTT. Together with reference TRBV7-9 and TRBJ2-2, the CDR3 gives the full variable domain: DTGVSQNPRHKITKRGQNVTFRCDPISEHNRLYWYRQTLGQGPEFLTYFQNEAQLEKSRLLSDRFSAERPKGSFSTLEIQRTEQGDSAMYLCASTPDSGELFFGEGSRLTVL.

The gene calls are TRBV4-1 and TRBJ1-2, with TRBD1 matching over 10 bases. V trimming: 2 bases; J trimming: 7 bases; junction bases outside the gene matches: 7. This CDR3 contains 15 residues. The germline gives CDR1 MGHRA, CDR2 YSYEKL. CDR3 protein: CASSQPRQGAGGYTF. CDR3 nucleotide sequence: TGCGCCAGCAGCCAACCCCGACAGGGGGCGGGTGGCTACACCTTC.

The J gene is TRBJ2-7, the V gene TRBV10-2; D is possibly TRBD2 (5 bases). V shed 5 bases and J shed 7 bases, with 9 bases lying between them. This CDR3 comprises 11 residues. CDR1 WSHSY and CDR2 SAAADI come from the germline V gene. CDR3 in DNA: TGCGCCAGCAGTTTAGCGCAAGAGCAGTACTTC. Amino acids: CASSLAQEQYF.

The V and J genes are TRBV5-8 and TRBJ2-1; perhaps TRBD1 as D (6 bases). V lost 1 base and J lost 4, with 9 bases in between. The CDR3 totals 14 residues. Germline assignment: CDR1 SGHTS and CDR2 YDEGEE. CDR3 protein: CASSLFTGYNEQFF. The CDR3 nucleotides read TGTGCCAGCAGCTTGTTCACAGGGTACAATGAGCAGTTCTTC.

V and J are TRBV6-5 and TRBJ2-1; TRBD1 matches 8 bases. The CDR3 runs to 15 residues. The trim removed 7 bases at V and 3 bases at J, leaving 8 bases unmatched. The germline V gene encodes CDR1 MNHEY and CDR2 SVGAGI. CDR3 residues: CASTDTGGGYNEQFF. CDR3 DNA sequence: TGTGCCAGCACCGACACAGGGGGAGGCTACAATGAGCAGTTCTTC.

This clonotype showed up just a few times. This chain joins TRBV30 and TRBJ1-4; no firm D call. Trimming removed 0 bases at V and 4 bases at J, with 6 bases between. Germline loops: CDR1 GTSNPN, CDR2 SVGIG (reference sequence). The CDR3 spans 13 residues. CDR3 DNA: TGTGCCTGGAGTGTAGTCCTTAATGAAAAACTGTTTTTT. Its translation: CAWSVVLNEKLFF.

Only one count was recorded for this clonotype. The chain combines TRBV9 with TRBJ1-1, with no clear D. Germline lookup yields CDR1 SGDLS and CDR2 YYNGEE. Trimming took off 3 bases at V and 1 base at J, with 10 bases between the two ends. The CDR3 contains 14 residues. DNA of the CDR3: TGTGCCAGCAGCGCCCACGGCGGGAACACTGAAGCTTTCTTT. Protein sequence: CASSAHGGNTEAFF. Together with reference TRBV9 and TRBJ1-1, the CDR3 gives the full variable domain: DSGVTQTPKHLITATGQRVTLRCSPRSGDLSVYWYQQSLDQGLQFLIQYYNGEERAKGNILERFSAQQFPDLHSELNLSSLELGDSALYFCASSAHGGNTEAFFGQGTRLTVV.